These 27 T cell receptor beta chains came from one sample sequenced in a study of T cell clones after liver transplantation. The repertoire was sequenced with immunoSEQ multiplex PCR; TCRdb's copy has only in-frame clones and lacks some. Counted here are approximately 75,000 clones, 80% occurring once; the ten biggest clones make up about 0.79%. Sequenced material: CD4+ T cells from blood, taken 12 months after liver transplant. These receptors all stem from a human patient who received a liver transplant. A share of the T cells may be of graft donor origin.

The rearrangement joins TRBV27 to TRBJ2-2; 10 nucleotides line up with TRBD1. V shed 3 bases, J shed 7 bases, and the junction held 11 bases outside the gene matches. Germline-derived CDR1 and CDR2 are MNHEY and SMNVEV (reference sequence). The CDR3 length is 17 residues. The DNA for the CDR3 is TGTGCCAGCAGTTTTGCCCCTTCCGGGACAGGGGTCGGGGAGCTGTTTTTT. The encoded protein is CASSFAPSGTGVGELFF.

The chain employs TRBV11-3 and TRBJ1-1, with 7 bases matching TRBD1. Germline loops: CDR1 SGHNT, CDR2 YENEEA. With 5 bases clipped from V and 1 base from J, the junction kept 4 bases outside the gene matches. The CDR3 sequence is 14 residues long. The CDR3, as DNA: TGTGCCAGCAGCCCCGGACAGGCGAACACTGAAGCTTTCTTT. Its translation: CASSPGQANTEAFF.

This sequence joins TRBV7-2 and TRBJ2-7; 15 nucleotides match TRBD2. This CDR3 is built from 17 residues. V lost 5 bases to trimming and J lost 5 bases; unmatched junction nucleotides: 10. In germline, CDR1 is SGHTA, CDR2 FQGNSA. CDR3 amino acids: CASSKRTSGRGRNEQYF. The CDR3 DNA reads TGTGCCAGCAGCAAGCGGACTAGCGGGAGGGGAAGAAACGAGCAGTACTTC.

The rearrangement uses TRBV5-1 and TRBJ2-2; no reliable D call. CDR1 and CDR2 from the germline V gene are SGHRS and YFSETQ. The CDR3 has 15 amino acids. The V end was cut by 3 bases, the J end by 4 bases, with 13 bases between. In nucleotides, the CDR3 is TGCGCCAGCAGCTCCTTCGGGTCGGGCACCGGGGAGCTGTTTTTT. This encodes CASSSFGSGTGELFF.

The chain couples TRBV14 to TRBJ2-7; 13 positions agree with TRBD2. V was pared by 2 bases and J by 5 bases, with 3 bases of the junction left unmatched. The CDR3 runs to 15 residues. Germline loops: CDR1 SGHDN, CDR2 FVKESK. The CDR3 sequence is CASSQFGLAGDEQYF. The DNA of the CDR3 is TGTGCCAGCAGCCAATTCGGACTAGCGGGGGACGAGCAGTACTTC.

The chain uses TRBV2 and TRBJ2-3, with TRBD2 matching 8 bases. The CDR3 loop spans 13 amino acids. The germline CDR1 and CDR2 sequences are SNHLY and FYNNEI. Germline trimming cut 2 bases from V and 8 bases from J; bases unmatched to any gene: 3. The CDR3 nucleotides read TGTGCCAGCAGTGAATGGGCGGGAGGTACGCAGTATTTT. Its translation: CASSEWAGGTQYF. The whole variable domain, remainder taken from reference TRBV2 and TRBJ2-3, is EPEVTQTPSHQVTQMGQEVILRCVPISNHLYFYWYRQILGQKVEFLVSFYNNEISEKSEIFDDQFSVERPDGSNFTLKIRSTKLEDSAMYFCASSEWAGGTQYFGPGTRLTVL.

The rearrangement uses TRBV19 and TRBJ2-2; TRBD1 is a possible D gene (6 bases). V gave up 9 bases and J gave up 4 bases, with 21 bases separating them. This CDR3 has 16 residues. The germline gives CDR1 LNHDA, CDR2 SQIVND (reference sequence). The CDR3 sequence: CASQGSGWKLTGELFF. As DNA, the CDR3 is TGTGCCAGCCAGGGGTCGGGTTGGAAGCTCACCGGGGAGCTGTTTTTT.

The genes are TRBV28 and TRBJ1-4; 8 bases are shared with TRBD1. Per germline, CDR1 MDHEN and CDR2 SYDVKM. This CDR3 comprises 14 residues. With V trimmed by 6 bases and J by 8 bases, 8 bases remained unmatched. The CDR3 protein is CASRPGQGGEKLFF. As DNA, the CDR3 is TGTGCCAGCAGACCAGGACAGGGTGGAGAAAAACTGTTTTTT.

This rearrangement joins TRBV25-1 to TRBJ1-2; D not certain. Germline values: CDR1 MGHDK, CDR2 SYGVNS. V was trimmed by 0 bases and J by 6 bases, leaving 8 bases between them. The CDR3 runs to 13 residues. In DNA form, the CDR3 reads TGTGCCAGCAGTGAATATTGGCAGAATGGCTACACCTTC. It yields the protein CASSEYWQNGYTF.

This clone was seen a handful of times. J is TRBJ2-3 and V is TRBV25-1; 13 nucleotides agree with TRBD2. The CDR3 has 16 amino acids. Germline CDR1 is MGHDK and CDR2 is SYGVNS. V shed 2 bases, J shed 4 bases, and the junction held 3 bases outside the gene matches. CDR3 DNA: TGTGCCAGCAGTGAAGGACTAGCGGGAGAATCAGATACGCAGTATTTT. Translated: CASSEGLAGESDTQYF.

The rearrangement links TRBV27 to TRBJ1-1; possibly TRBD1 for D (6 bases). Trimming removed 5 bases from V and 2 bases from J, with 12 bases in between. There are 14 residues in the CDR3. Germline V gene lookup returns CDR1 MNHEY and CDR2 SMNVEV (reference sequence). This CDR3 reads CASSRTAINTEAFF. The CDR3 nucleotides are TGTGCCAGCAGTCGGACAGCTATAAACACTGAAGCTTTCTTT.

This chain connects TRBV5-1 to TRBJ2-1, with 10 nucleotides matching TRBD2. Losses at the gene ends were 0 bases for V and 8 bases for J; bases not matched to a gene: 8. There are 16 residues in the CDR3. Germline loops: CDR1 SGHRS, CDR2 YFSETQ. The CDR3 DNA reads TGCGCCAGCAGCTTGGTCAGGGGAGCGGGAGGGGATGAGCAGTTCTTC. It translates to CASSLVRGAGGDEQFF.

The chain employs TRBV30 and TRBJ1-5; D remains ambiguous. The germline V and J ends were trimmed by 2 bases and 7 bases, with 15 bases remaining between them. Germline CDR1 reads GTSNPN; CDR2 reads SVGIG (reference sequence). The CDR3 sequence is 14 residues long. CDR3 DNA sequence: TGTGCCTGGAGTCCCCTAGGGTGGAGGCAGCCCCAGCATTTT. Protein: CAWSPLGWRQPQHF.

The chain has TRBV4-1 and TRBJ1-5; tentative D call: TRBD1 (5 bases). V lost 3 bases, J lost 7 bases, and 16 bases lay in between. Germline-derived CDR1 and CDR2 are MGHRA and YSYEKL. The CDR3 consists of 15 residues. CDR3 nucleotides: TGCGCCAGCAGCCAGGCGGTAGGGTCAGGGCAGCCCCAGCATTTT. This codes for CASSQAVGSGQPQHF.

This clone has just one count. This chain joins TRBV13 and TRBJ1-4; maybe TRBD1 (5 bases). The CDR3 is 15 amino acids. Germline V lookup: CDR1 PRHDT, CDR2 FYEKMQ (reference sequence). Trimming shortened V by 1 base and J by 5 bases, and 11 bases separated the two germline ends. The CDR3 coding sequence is TGTGCCAGCAGCTTAGCCGGGACGTCGAATGAAAAACTGTTTTTT. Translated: CASSLAGTSNEKLFF.

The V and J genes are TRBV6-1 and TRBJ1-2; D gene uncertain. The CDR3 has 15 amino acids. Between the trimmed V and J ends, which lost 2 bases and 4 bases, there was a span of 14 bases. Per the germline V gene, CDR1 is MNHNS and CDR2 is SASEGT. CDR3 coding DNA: TGTGCCAGCAGTGAAAGACGAACTTCTTCCTATGGCTACACCTTC. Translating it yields CASSERRTSSYGYTF.

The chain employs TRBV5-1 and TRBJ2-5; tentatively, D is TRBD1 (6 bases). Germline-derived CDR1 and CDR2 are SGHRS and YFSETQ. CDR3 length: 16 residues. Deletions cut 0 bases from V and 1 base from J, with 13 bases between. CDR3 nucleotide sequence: TGCGCCAGCAGCTTGGTGCAGGGGCCTACCCAAGAGACCCAGTACTTC. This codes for CASSLVQGPTQETQYF. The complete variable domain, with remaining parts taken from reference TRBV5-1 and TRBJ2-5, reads KAGVTQTPRYLIKTRGQQVTLSCSPISGHRSVSWYQQTPGQGLQFLFEYFSETQRNKGNFPGRFSGRQFSNSRSEMNVSTLELGDSALYLCASSLVQGPTQETQYFGPGTRLLVL.

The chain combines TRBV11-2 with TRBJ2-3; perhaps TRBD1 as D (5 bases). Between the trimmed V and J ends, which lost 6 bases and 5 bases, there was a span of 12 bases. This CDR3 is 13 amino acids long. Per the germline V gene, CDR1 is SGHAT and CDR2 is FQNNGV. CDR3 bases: TGTGCCAGCAGAAAACAGGATATAGATACGCAGTATTTT. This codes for CASRKQDIDTQYF.

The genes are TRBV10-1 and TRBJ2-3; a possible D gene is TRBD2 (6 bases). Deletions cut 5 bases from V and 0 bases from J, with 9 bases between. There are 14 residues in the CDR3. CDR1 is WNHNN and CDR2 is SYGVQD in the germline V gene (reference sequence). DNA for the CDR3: TGCGCCAGCAGTCCGGGACTCAGCACAGATACGCAGTATTTT. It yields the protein CASSPGLSTDTQYF.

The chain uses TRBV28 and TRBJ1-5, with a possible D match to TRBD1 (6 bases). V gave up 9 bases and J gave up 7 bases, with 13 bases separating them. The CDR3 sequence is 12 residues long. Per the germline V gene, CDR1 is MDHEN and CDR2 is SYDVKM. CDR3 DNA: TGTGCCAGGGGGTCGGGGGGCCAGCCCCAGCATTTT. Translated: CARGSGGQPQHF.

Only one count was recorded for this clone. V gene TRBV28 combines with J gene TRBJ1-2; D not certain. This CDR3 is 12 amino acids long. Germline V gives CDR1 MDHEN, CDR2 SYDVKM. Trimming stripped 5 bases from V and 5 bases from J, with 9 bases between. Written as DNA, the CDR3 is TGTGCCAGCAGTCCACCGGGGTATGGCTACACCTTC. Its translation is CASSPPGYGYTF.

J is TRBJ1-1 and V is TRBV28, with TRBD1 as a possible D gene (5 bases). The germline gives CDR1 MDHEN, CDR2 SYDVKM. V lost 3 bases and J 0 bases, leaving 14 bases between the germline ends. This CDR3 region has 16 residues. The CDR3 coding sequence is TGTGCCAGCAGTTTTGTTACACGGACATTGAACACTGAAGCTTTCTTT. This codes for CASSFVTRTLNTEAFF.

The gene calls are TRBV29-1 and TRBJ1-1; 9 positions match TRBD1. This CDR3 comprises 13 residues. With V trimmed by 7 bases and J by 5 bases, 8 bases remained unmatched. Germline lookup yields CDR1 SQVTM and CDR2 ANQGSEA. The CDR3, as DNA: TGCAGCGCTAAACAGGGGGCGCGGACTGAAGCTTTCTTT. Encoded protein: CSAKQGARTEAFF.

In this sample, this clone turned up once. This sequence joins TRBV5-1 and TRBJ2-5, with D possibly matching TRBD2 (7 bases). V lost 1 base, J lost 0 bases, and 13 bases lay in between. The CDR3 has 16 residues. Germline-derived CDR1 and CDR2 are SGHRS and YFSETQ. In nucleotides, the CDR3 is TGCGCCAGCAGCTTGATCGTGGGGGGGCACCAAGAGACCCAGTACTTC. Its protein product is CASSLIVGGHQETQYF. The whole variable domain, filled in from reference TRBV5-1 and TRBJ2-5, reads KAGVTQTPRYLIKTRGQQVTLSCSPISGHRSVSWYQQTPGQGLQFLFEYFSETQRNKGNFPGRFSGRQFSNSRSEMNVSTLELGDSALYLCASSLIVGGHQETQYFGPGTRLLVL.

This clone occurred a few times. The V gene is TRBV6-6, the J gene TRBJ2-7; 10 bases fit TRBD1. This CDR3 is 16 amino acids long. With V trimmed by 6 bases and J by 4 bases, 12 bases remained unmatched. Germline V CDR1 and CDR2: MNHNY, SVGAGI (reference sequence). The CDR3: CASSRGPTGGFYEQYF. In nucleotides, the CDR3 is TGTGCCAGCAGCCGCGGACCGACAGGGGGCTTTTACGAGCAGTACTTC.

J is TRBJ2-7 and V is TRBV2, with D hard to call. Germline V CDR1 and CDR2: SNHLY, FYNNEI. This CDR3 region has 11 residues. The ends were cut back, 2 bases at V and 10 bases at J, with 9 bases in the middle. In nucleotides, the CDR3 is TGTGCCAGCAGTGAAAGTGGGATCCAGTACTTC. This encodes CASSESGIQYF. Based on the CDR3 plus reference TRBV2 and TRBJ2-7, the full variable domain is EPEVTQTPSHQVTQMGQEVILRCVPISNHLYFYWYRQILGQKVEFLVSFYNNEISEKSEIFDDQFSVERPDGSNFTLKIRSTKLEDSAMYFCASSESGIQYFGPGTRLTVT.

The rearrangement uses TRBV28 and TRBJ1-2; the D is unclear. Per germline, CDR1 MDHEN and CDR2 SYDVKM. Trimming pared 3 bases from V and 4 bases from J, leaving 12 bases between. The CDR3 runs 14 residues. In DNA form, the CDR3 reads TGTGCCAGCAGTTTGCATAGCGCGGGCTATGGCTACACCTTC. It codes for CASSLHSAGYGYTF.